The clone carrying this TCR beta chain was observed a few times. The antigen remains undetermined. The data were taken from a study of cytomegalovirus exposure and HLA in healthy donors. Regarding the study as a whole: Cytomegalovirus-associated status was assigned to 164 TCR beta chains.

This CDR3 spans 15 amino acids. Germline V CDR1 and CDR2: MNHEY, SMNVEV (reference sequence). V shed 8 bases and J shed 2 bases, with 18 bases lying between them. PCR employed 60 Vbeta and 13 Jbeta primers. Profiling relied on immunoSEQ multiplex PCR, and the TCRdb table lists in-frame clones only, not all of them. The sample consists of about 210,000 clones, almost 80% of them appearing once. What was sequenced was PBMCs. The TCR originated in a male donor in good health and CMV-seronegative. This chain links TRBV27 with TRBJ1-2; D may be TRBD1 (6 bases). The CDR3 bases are TGTGCCAGCCAACCTAGGGGGGGGATGAACTATGGCTACACCTTC. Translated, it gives CASQPRGGMNYGYTF.